A selection of T cell receptor beta chains follows, all from one sample in a study of T cell responses to AZD1222 COVID-19 vaccine. TCRdb's table, derived via immunoSEQ multiplex PCR, lists solely in-frame clones and lacks some. The sample holds about 75,000 clones, approximately 89% seen once. The sequenced sample was peripheral blood, obtained 28 days after the second dose of the MenACWY control vaccine. These receptors were obtained from an adult who received the MenACWY meningococcal vaccine as a control. Each CDR3 is given with its conserved first and last residue. The order of the fields is CDR3 DNA, CDR3 protein, J gene, V gene, D gene, clone size. D genes are given only for firm matches. Clone size, where shown, is once, few, many, or a class for clones that have expanded.

cdr3_nt: TGTGCCAGCAGCCTGGCCTGGACAGGGAGGGGCGAGCAGTACTTC
cdr3_aa: CASSLAWTGRGEQYF
j_call: TRBJ2-7
v_call: TRBV6-5
d_call: NA
clone_size: NA

cdr3_nt: TGTGCCATCAGTGAGTCGAGCAGGGCCGAAGCTTTCTTT
cdr3_aa: CAISESSRAEAFF
j_call: TRBJ1-1
v_call: TRBV10-3
d_call: NA
clone_size: NA

cdr3_nt: TGTGCCAGCAGCTTTTCCGGGACAGGGGATCAGCCCCAGCATTTT
cdr3_aa: CASSFSGTGDQPQHF
j_call: TRBJ1-5
v_call: TRBV5-8
d_call: TRBD1
clone_size: NA

cdr3_nt: TGCAGTGCTAGTCGGGGGGCGGGCTCTGGAAACACCATATATTTT
cdr3_aa: CSASRGAGSGNTIYF
j_call: TRBJ1-3
v_call: TRBV20-1
d_call: NA
clone_size: NA

cdr3_nt: TGTGCCAGCTTTCTTCAGGGTGAGCAGTTCTTC
cdr3_aa: CASFLQGEQFF
j_call: TRBJ2-1
v_call: TRBV5-4
d_call: NA
clone_size: NA

cdr3_nt: TGTGCCAGCAGCGGGGACAGCGCCTACAATGAGCAGTTCTTC
cdr3_aa: CASSGDSAYNEQFF
j_call: TRBJ2-1
v_call: TRBV5-4
d_call: TRBD1
clone_size: few

cdr3_nt: TGTGCCAGCTCACCGGACAGAATCACTAGCGGGGCTGGGGCCAACGTCCTGACTTTC
cdr3_aa: CASSPDRITSGAGANVLTF
j_call: TRBJ2-6
v_call: TRBV18
d_call: TRBD2
clone_size: NA

cdr3_nt: TGTGCCAGCAGGACAGGGAGATATAATTCACCCCTCCACTTT
cdr3_aa: CASRTGRYNSPLHF
j_call: TRBJ1-6
v_call: TRBV25-1
d_call: TRBD1
clone_size: once

cdr3_nt: TGTGCCAGCAGTTACGGGAGGGGCTGGAGTGATGGCTACACCTTC
cdr3_aa: CASSYGRGWSDGYTF
j_call: TRBJ1-2
v_call: TRBV6-2/TRBV6-3
d_call: NA
clone_size: NA

cdr3_nt: TGTGCCAGCTCACCTATAGCTGGACAGGGTTGGACTGAAGCTTTCTTT
cdr3_aa: CASSPIAGQGWTEAFF
j_call: TRBJ1-1
v_call: TRBV18
d_call: TRBD1
clone_size: NA

cdr3_nt: TGTGCCAGCAGCTTATTGGGGGCGAACACTGAAGCTTTCTTT
cdr3_aa: CASSLLGANTEAFF
j_call: TRBJ1-1
v_call: TRBV7-6
d_call: NA
clone_size: NA

cdr3_nt: TGTGCCAGCAGTTTAGGGCAGGGGGCGATGAACACTGAAGCTTTCTTT
cdr3_aa: CASSLGQGAMNTEAFF
j_call: TRBJ1-1
v_call: TRBV27
d_call: TRBD1
clone_size: NA

cdr3_nt: TGTGCCAGCAGCTTAGGCAAATCTAGCAATCAGCCCCAGCATTTT
cdr3_aa: CASSLGKSSNQPQHF
j_call: TRBJ1-5
v_call: TRBV5-6
d_call: NA
clone_size: medium-sized

cdr3_nt: TGCGCCAGCCGCCCGTTGGTGGGCACCGGGGAGCTGTTTTTT
cdr3_aa: CASRPLVGTGELFF
j_call: TRBJ2-2
v_call: TRBV5-1
d_call: NA
clone_size: NA

cdr3_nt: TGTGCCAGCAGCTTGGGTAGGGGCAACTATGGCTACACCTTC
cdr3_aa: CASSLGRGNYGYTF
j_call: TRBJ1-2
v_call: TRBV5-5
d_call: NA
clone_size: NA

cdr3_nt: TGTGCCAGCAGAAGGGAGACAGGAGATAATGAAGCTTTCTTT
cdr3_aa: CASRRETGDNEAFF
j_call: TRBJ1-1
v_call: TRBV6-5
d_call: NA
clone_size: NA

cdr3_nt: TGTGCCAGCAGTTACGACGGGGGGCAGTGGAGGGGGCAGTTCTTC
cdr3_aa: CASSYDGGQWRGQFF
j_call: TRBJ2-1
v_call: TRBV6-5
d_call: NA
clone_size: NA

cdr3_nt: TGTGCCAGCAGCTTTATCGACGGAAAGGAGAAGCCCCAGCATTTT
cdr3_aa: CASSFIDGKEKPQHF
j_call: TRBJ1-5
v_call: TRBV7-2
d_call: NA
clone_size: NA

cdr3_nt: TGTGCCAGCTCACCACCGGAGGGTGGCGGCTTGAGGCCCCAGCATTTT
cdr3_aa: CASSPPEGGGLRPQHF
j_call: TRBJ1-5
v_call: TRBV18
d_call: NA
clone_size: NA

cdr3_nt: TGTGCCAGCAGTTTATTAAGGACAGAAGTTCAGCCCCAGCATTTT
cdr3_aa: CASSLLRTEVQPQHF
j_call: TRBJ1-5
v_call: TRBV28
d_call: NA
clone_size: NA

cdr3_nt: TGTGCCTGGACCACAGGGAGGGCCGGGGAGCTGTTTTTT
cdr3_aa: CAWTTGRAGELFF
j_call: TRBJ2-2
v_call: TRBV30
d_call: NA
clone_size: once

cdr3_nt: TGTGCCAGCAGCTATAGGACAGGGGGGAGCGCTGAAGCTTTCTTT
cdr3_aa: CASSYRTGGSAEAFF
j_call: TRBJ1-1
v_call: TRBV7-9
d_call: TRBD1
clone_size: NA

cdr3_nt: TGTGCCAGTAGTTTGTGGGGAGATCGGTTTAATCCTGAAGCTTTCTTT
cdr3_aa: CASSLWGDRFNPEAFF
j_call: TRBJ1-1
v_call: TRBV19
d_call: NA
clone_size: NA

cdr3_nt: TGTGCCAGCAGTGACGGGGGGTATGGCTACACCTTC
cdr3_aa: CASSDGGYGYTF
j_call: TRBJ1-2
v_call: TRBV2
d_call: NA
clone_size: NA

cdr3_nt: TGTGCCAGTAGTCGGGGGGGGTCGAGGACCGGGGAGCTGTTTTTT
cdr3_aa: CASSRGGSRTGELFF
j_call: TRBJ2-2
v_call: TRBV19
d_call: TRBD2
clone_size: NA

cdr3_nt: TGCGCCAGCAGCCAAGGGGATAGCAATCAGCCCCAGCATTTT
cdr3_aa: CASSQGDSNQPQHF
j_call: TRBJ1-5
v_call: TRBV5-1
d_call: NA
clone_size: NA

cdr3_nt: TGTGCCAGCAGCTTGGAGACCGGGAGCCACAATGAGCAGTTCTTC
cdr3_aa: CASSLETGSHNEQFF
j_call: TRBJ2-1
v_call: TRBV7-9
d_call: NA
clone_size: NA

cdr3_nt: TGTGCCAGCAGCTCGCGAGCCCGGGCAGCCTCTGGAAACACCATATATTTT
cdr3_aa: CASSSRARAASGNTIYF
j_call: TRBJ1-3
v_call: TRBV5-6
d_call: NA
clone_size: NA

cdr3_nt: TGTGCCTGGAGTGGCCGGAGAGGTCAGCCCCAGCATTTT
cdr3_aa: CAWSGRRGQPQHF
j_call: TRBJ1-5
v_call: TRBV30
d_call: NA
clone_size: NA

cdr3_nt: TGTGCCAGTGCCACCGGCAGGGCCCAAACTGAGCAGTTCTTC
cdr3_aa: CASATGRAQTEQFF
j_call: TRBJ2-1
v_call: TRBV19
d_call: NA
clone_size: NA

cdr3_nt: TGTGCCAGCAGCCCCGGACTACAACAAGAGACCCAGTACTTC
cdr3_aa: CASSPGLQQETQYF
j_call: TRBJ2-5
v_call: TRBV7-2
d_call: NA
clone_size: NA

cdr3_nt: TGTGCCAGCAGCTTTTTAGGGGGTGACACAGATACGCAGTATTTT
cdr3_aa: CASSFLGGDTDTQYF
j_call: TRBJ2-3
v_call: TRBV11-3
d_call: NA
clone_size: NA

cdr3_nt: TGTGCCAGCAGTTCCCATCGTAACAGGTTACACTTCTACGAGCAGTACTTC
cdr3_aa: CASSSHRNRLHFYEQYF
j_call: TRBJ2-7
v_call: TRBV28
d_call: NA
clone_size: NA

cdr3_nt: TGTGCCAGCAGCTTAGTTTGGACAGAAGAGTCTTATGGCTACACCTTC
cdr3_aa: CASSLVWTEESYGYTF
j_call: TRBJ1-2
v_call: TRBV7-9
d_call: NA
clone_size: NA

cdr3_nt: TGTGCCAGCAGCCCGGGAGGGGAGGGCCATGGCTACACCTTC
cdr3_aa: CASSPGGEGHGYTF
j_call: TRBJ1-2
v_call: TRBV7-2
d_call: NA
clone_size: NA

cdr3_nt: TGTGCCAGCAGTCCTGGAGTGATGGGGGGACCCCAAGAGACCCAGTACTTC
cdr3_aa: CASSPGVMGGPQETQYF
j_call: TRBJ2-5
v_call: TRBV5-4
d_call: NA
clone_size: NA

cdr3_nt: TGTGCCAGCAGCAAAGGAGAGTACTATGGCTACACCTTC
cdr3_aa: CASSKGEYYGYTF
j_call: TRBJ1-2
v_call: TRBV7-9
d_call: NA
clone_size: NA

cdr3_nt: TGCGCCAGCAGCTTGACCGGCCGCGGGGAGCTGTTTTTT
cdr3_aa: CASSLTGRGELFF
j_call: TRBJ2-2
v_call: TRBV5-1
d_call: NA
clone_size: NA

cdr3_nt: TGTGCCAGCAGCTTAGAGCCAGGTCTGAACACTGAAGCTTTCTTT
cdr3_aa: CASSLEPGLNTEAFF
j_call: TRBJ1-1
v_call: TRBV11-2
d_call: NA
clone_size: NA

cdr3_nt: TGTGCCAGTAGTACTATAGCAAATCAGCCCCAGCATTTT
cdr3_aa: CASSTIANQPQHF
j_call: TRBJ1-5
v_call: TRBV19
d_call: NA
clone_size: NA

cdr3_nt: TGTGCCAGCACTCTTTCGGGGCCTAGCACAGATACGCAGTATTTT
cdr3_aa: CASTLSGPSTDTQYF
j_call: TRBJ2-3
v_call: TRBV6-5
d_call: NA
clone_size: NA

cdr3_nt: TGTGCCAGCAGTCGACAGGGGGCAGGTGGGGCCAACGTCCTGACTTTC
cdr3_aa: CASSRQGAGGANVLTF
j_call: TRBJ2-6
v_call: TRBV6-6
d_call: TRBD1
clone_size: once

cdr3_nt: TGCGCCAGCAGCTCATCCGGGACAGGGTCTACTGGGGCCAACGTCCTGACTTTC
cdr3_aa: CASSSSGTGSTGANVLTF
j_call: TRBJ2-6
v_call: TRBV5-1
d_call: TRBD1
clone_size: NA